What follows are 21 T cell receptor beta chains derived from one specimen sequenced in a study of shared clonotypes between healthy human individuals. Terminally differentiated effector memory CD45RA+ cells were left out of the naive CD8 fraction, which was CD45RO-negative and positively selected for CCR7. Libraries were prepared by immunoSEQ multiplex PCR; TCRdb keeps only in-frame clonotypes and omits some of them. The table includes about 2 million clones, approximately 94% detected once. The sample taken for sequencing was naive CD8+ T cells sorted from blood. The source is a man younger than 35 in good health.

The V call is TRBV29-1, the J call TRBJ1-2, with TRBD1 as a possible D gene (5 bases). This CDR3 has 13 amino acids. Germline lookup yields CDR1 SQVTM and CDR2 ANQGSEA. V lost 6 bases, J lost 1 base, and 12 bases lay in between. The CDR3 bases are TGCAGCGTCTCCCAGGGATTTAACTATGGCTACACCTTC. This gives the protein CSVSQGFNYGYTF.

The CDR3 region has the DNA TGTGCCAGCAGCCCCGCCCCTGGAAACACCATATATTTT. It codes for CASSPAPGNTIYF. The J gene is TRBJ1-3, the V gene TRBV6-1, with D unresolved. The CDR3 is 13 amino acids. The V gene lost 6 bases and the J gene lost 2 bases, with 8 bases spanning the gap. In germline, CDR1 is MNHNS, CDR2 SASEGT.

This chain connects TRBV16 to TRBJ2-5, with D unresolved. V was cut by 2 bases and J by 5 bases, with 12 bases left in between. From germline, CDR1 is KGHSY and CDR2 FQNENV. This CDR3 is built from 14 residues. CDR3 protein: CASSQGIRSETQYF. As DNA, the CDR3 is TGTGCCAGCAGCCAAGGTATAAGGAGCGAGACCCAGTACTTC.

The CDR3 here is CASSITPTGGTEAFF. CDR3 DNA sequence: TGTGCCAGTAGTATAACCCCGACCGGGGGGACTGAAGCTTTCTTT. The chain combines TRBV19 with TRBJ1-1, with TRBD1 as a possible D gene (5 bases). The CDR3 length is 15 residues. CDR1 is LNHDA, CDR2 SQIVND, per germline (reference sequence). Trimming removed 2 bases at V and 5 bases at J, with 15 bases between.

The chain carries TRBV27 and TRBJ1-2; unclear D gene. CDR1 and CDR2 from the germline V gene are MNHEY and SMNVEV (reference sequence). The CDR3 is 14 residues long. V was trimmed by 5 bases and J by 3 bases, leaving 13 bases between them. The CDR3 region is CASSLVGSDYGYTF. For the CDR3, the DNA is TGTGCCAGCAGTCTAGTAGGGAGTGACTATGGCTACACCTTC.

Points on this clone: The same CDR3 is also encoded by other DNA sequences in this sample. The chain combines TRBV9 with TRBJ1-5; D perhaps matches TRBD1 (5 bases). The CDR3 is 13 residues long. The germline V and J ends were trimmed by 0 bases and 6 bases, with 7 bases remaining between them. The germline V gene has CDR1 SGDLS and CDR2 YYNGEE. The DNA for the CDR3 is TGTGCCAGCAGCGTAGGGGGGGGTCAGCCCCAGCATTTT. Encoded protein: CASSVGGGQPQHF.

The rearrangement joins TRBV2 to TRBJ2-1; TRBD2 matches at 12 bases. With V trimmed by 6 bases and J by 5 bases, 8 bases remained unmatched. Germline CDR1 is SNHLY and CDR2 is FYNNEI. The CDR3 has 16 residues. CDR3 amino acids: CASRPGLAGWDNEQFF. The CDR3 nucleotides read TGTGCCAGCAGGCCAGGACTAGCGGGATGGGACAATGAGCAGTTCTTC.

J is TRBJ2-3 and V is TRBV7-9, with D hard to call. Germline values: CDR1 SEHNR, CDR2 FQNEAQ (reference sequence). There are 13 residues in the CDR3. V was cut by 8 bases and J by 5 bases, with 14 bases left in between. CDR3 nucleotides: TGTGCCAGCGAAGGCGGAGTCGGAGATACGCAGTATTTT. It yields the protein CASEGGVGDTQYF. Full variable domain (outside the CDR3, taken from reference TRBV7-9 and TRBJ2-3): DTGVSQNPRHKITKRGQNVTFRCDPISEHNRLYWYRQTLGQGPEFLTYFQNEAQLEKSRLLSDRFSAERPKGSFSTLEIQRTEQGDSAMYLCASEGGVGDTQYFGPGTRLTVL.

The chain recombines TRBV13 with TRBJ2-7, with 10 bases aligning to TRBD2. Germline CDR1 and CDR2: PRHDT and FYEKMQ (reference sequence). This CDR3 comprises 14 residues. The V gene end was trimmed by 7 bases and the J gene end by 4 bases; junction bases not matched to a gene: 7. This chain's CDR3 is CASTSGLALYEQYF. The CDR3 bases are TGTGCCAGCACCTCGGGACTAGCGTTATACGAGCAGTACTTC.

The rearrangement uses TRBV7-2 and TRBJ2-7; 7 bases match TRBD1. Germline assignment: CDR1 SGHTA and CDR2 FQGNSA. The CDR3 totals 15 residues. Losses at the gene ends were 3 bases for V and 2 bases for J; bases not matched to a gene: 7. The CDR3 spells CASSFPGQMPYEQYF. The CDR3 coding sequence is TGTGCCAGCAGCTTTCCGGGACAGATGCCCTACGAGCAGTACTTC.

As to this clone: Additional DNA sequences in this sample encode the identical CDR3. V and J are TRBV2 and TRBJ2-3, with no clear D. Germline V gene lookup returns CDR1 SNHLY and CDR2 FYNNEI. The CDR3 is made up of 12 amino acids. The V and J ends lost 1 base and 4 bases respectively, with 3 bases between them. CDR3: CASSEEADTQYF. The CDR3 DNA follows: TGTGCCAGCAGTGAAGAGGCAGATACGCAGTATTTT.

The chain is built from TRBV30 and TRBJ1-1; D may be TRBD1 (6 bases). V was clipped by 3 bases and J by 8 bases, with 10 bases between them. The CDR3 spans 11 residues. Germline V gene sequence: CDR1 GTSNPN, CDR2 SVGIG (reference sequence). This CDR3 reads CAWRGAREAFF. Here the CDR3 DNA reads TGTGCCTGGAGGGGGGCGAGGGAAGCTTTCTTT.

The chain links TRBV5-4 to TRBJ2-5, with D perhaps matching TRBD1 or TRBD2 (5 bases each). The CDR3 is 16 residues long. The V gene's germline CDR1 is SGHNT and CDR2 YYREEE (reference sequence). The V and J ends lost 0 bases and 3 bases respectively, with 15 bases between them. CDR3 nucleotides: TGTGCCAGCAGCTTGGCCGGCAGGGACGGTGAAGAGACCCAGTACTTC. Protein: CASSLAGRDGEETQYF.

The genes are TRBV19 and TRBJ2-7, with 7 bases aligning to TRBD1. Germline V gives CDR1 LNHDA, CDR2 SQIVND (reference sequence). The CDR3 contains 12 residues. V shed 8 bases, J shed 2 bases, and the junction held 3 bases outside the gene matches. The CDR3 coding sequence is TGTGCCAGTGGGGACAGAGCCTACGAGCAGTACTTC. Its translation: CASGDRAYEQYF.

The V call is TRBV30, the J call TRBJ1-4, with unresolved D. The CDR3 has 16 amino acids. Germline V gene sequence: CDR1 GTSNPN, CDR2 SVGIG (reference sequence). V was shortened by 3 bases and J by 5 bases, with 19 bases between the two germline ends. CDR3 in DNA: TGTGCCTGGAGAAGTACGAGCCCTCCCTTCAATGAAAAACTGTTTTTT. Encoded protein: CAWRSTSPPFNEKLFF.

This chain connects TRBV29-1 to TRBJ2-7; tentatively, D is TRBD2 (5 bases). The CDR3 contains 15 residues. Deletions cut 1 base from V and 0 bases from J, with 13 bases between. The germline V gene encodes CDR1 SQVTM and CDR2 ANQGSEA. For the CDR3, the DNA is TGCAGCGTTGAAGGGTTCGACGGGGACTCCTACGAGCAGTACTTC. Protein: CSVEGFDGDSYEQYF.

The chain links TRBV13 to TRBJ2-7, with D perhaps matching TRBD1 (6 bases). Germline loops: CDR1 PRHDT, CDR2 FYEKMQ (reference sequence). The CDR3 runs to 16 residues. V dropped 0 bases and J dropped 2 bases, with 14 bases sitting between them. The CDR3 DNA sequence: TGTGCCAGCAGCTTAGGCCTGACAGGACCCACCTACGAGCAGTACTTC. The encoded protein is CASSLGLTGPTYEQYF.

This clone has just a few counts. Other DNA sequences in the sample encode the same CDR3. This sequence joins TRBV5-6 and TRBJ2-7; D is undetermined. The V end lost 2 bases, the J end lost 2 bases, and 5 bases lay between the germline ends. The CDR3 consists of 12 residues. The V gene's germline CDR1 is SGHDT and CDR2 YYEEEE. The CDR3 nucleotides read TGTGCCAGCAGCTTAAACCCCTACGAGCAGTACTTC. As protein: CASSLNPYEQYF.

Worth noting for this clone: A read error may account for a junction end that differs from germline. The rearrangement uses TRBV7-6 and TRBJ2-3, with TRBD1 as a possible D gene (5 bases). The CDR3 consists of 15 residues. Germline V gives CDR1 SGHVS, CDR2 FNYEAQ. CDR3 bases: TGTGCCAGCAGCTTAGGCGTAAAGGGGCTGCATCATGCAGATTTT. Its translation is CASSLGVKGLHHADF.

This clone was detected once. The V gene is TRBV7-6, the J gene TRBJ1-1; possible D gene TRBD1, 5 bases. CDR1 is SGHVS, CDR2 FNYEAQ, per germline. V was clipped by 1 base and J by 4 bases, with 13 bases between them. CDR3 length: 15 residues. CDR3 sequence reads: CASSLGEQEGTEAFF. The CDR3 bases are TGTGCCAGCAGCTTAGGGGAACAGGAAGGCACTGAAGCTTTCTTT.

V gene TRBV28 combines with J gene TRBJ2-7; D gene ambiguous. Germline CDR1 reads MDHEN; CDR2 reads SYDVKM. This CDR3 comprises 16 residues. Deletions cut 3 bases from V and 0 bases from J, with 15 bases between. CDR3 residues: CASSFHRAQSSYEQYF. The CDR3 bases are TGTGCCAGCAGTTTCCACCGGGCCCAGAGCTCCTACGAGCAGTACTTC.